This T cell receptor beta chain derives from a study of blood T cell repertoires in COVID-19. Repertoires were generated with immunoSEQ multiplex PCR, while TCRdb's copy carries only in-frame clones and drops some. In the table there are about 150,000 clones, roughly 85% of which are singletons. This clone was seen ten or more times. The CDR3 covers 16 residues. Germline CDR1 and CDR2: SEHNR and FQNEAQ (reference sequence). The V end was cut by 4 bases, the J end by 3 bases, with 15 bases between. The chain combines TRBV7-9 with TRBJ2-2; D remains unclear. The sample comprised peripheral blood. This receptor was taken from a man in his sixties or seventies with acute or convalescent COVID-19. CDR3 coding DNA: TGTGCCAGCAGCTCCCTTTCCCCAGGTTACACCGGGGAGCTGTTTTTT. It yields the protein CASSSLSPGYTGELFF. The whole variable domain, remainder taken from reference TRBV7-9 and TRBJ2-2, is DTGVSQNPRHKITKRGQNVTFRCDPISEHNRLYWYRQTLGQGPEFLTYFQNEAQLEKSRLLSDRFSAERPKGSFSTLEIQRTEQGDSAMYLCASSSLSPGYTGELFFGEGSRLTVL.